This T cell receptor (beta chain) was sequenced in a study of CD8 T cells in ankylosing spondylitis. Study observations and caveats: Some of the motif variants had earlier been found in reactive arthritis patients' fluid and blood. Matched synovial fluid from ankylosing spondylitis patients was reported to be enriched for disease-linked clones. Seven to nine highly homologous variants made up a TCR beta motif that seemed to typify ankylosing spondylitis blood.

This clonotype was observed many times. Its cognate antigen is unknown. Quantitative 5'-RACE with molecular barcodes was used to make the TCR beta libraries. One entry per CDR3 protein results from TCRdb running MiXCR on the 5' RACE reads. Of 200,000 to 250,000 distinct CDR3 sequences listed, roughly 10% are singletons. The V and J ends lost 1 base and 2 bases respectively, with 7 bases between them. Germline CDR1 is SGHVS and CDR2 is FQNEAQ. This CDR3 contains 14 residues. The sequenced material came from blood, either unsorted or a sorted T cell fraction (not recorded which). The V call is TRBV7-8, the J call TRBJ2-3, with D unresolved. The clonotype originates from a male donor with ankylosing spondylitis or in good health (not recorded which). The CDR3 DNA follows: TGTGCCAGCAGCTTAGGAACATTCACAGATACGCAGTATTTT. Translating it yields CASSLGTFTDTQYF.